These T cell receptor beta chains were read from a single sample in a study of cytomegalovirus exposure and HLA in healthy donors. Generated by immunoSEQ multiplex PCR, the TCRdb table keeps only in-frame clones and is missing some. The sample consists of some 110,000 clones, around 78% of them appearing once. Sequencing was performed on PBMCs. The source of these receptors is a man aged 45 to 65 in good health and CMV-seronegative. Each CDR3 is given with its conserved first and last residue. The D gene is left open where the match is weak. The listing skips clone size in some rows; elsewhere it reads once, few, many or a size class.

clone_size d_call j_call v_call cdr3_aa cdr3_nt
. . TRBJ1-5 TRBV29-1 CSALGGGSNQPQHF TGCAGCGCCCTCGGGGGGGGTAGCAATCAGCCCCAGCATTTT
. TRBD1 TRBJ2-5 TRBV7-2 CASSTGTEETQYF TGTGCCAGCAGTACCGGGACAGAAGAGACCCAGTACTTC
. . TRBJ2-4 TRBV19 CASSISGKNIQYF TGTGCCAGTAGTATCTCCGGGAAAAACATTCAGTACTTC
. TRBD1 TRBJ2-1 TRBV6-5 CASRGTGDNEQFF TGTGCCAGCAGGGGGACAGGGGACAATGAGCAGTTCTTC
. TRBD1 TRBJ2-3 TRBV7-2 CASTPTTGSDTQYF TGTGCCAGCACTCCAACGACAGGGTCAGATACGCAGTATTTT
few TRBD1 TRBJ1-2 TRBV7-8 CASSSETGTYGYTF TGTGCCAGCAGCTCCGAGACAGGGACCTATGGCTACACCTTC
. TRBD1 TRBJ2-7 TRBV2 CASTGDSHEQYF TGTGCCAGCACCGGGGACAGTCACGAGCAGTACTTC
. . TRBJ1-6 TRBV11-2 CASSAATGMGNSPLHF TGTGCCAGCAGCGCGGCCACAGGGATGGGTAATTCACCCCTCCACTTT
. . TRBJ1-1 TRBV19 CASNDLVARTEAFF TGTGCCAGCAATGACTTGGTGGCGCGGACTGAAGCTTTCTTT
once . TRBJ1-4 TRBV21-1 CASSSSTDEKLFF TGTGCCAGCAGCAGTAGCACGGATGAAAAACTGTTTTTT
once . TRBJ2-3 TRBV7-3 CASSSGHRTDTQYF TGTGCCAGCAGCTCGGGACACCGCACAGATACGCAGTATTTT
. . TRBJ1-4 TRBV9 CASSASGVATNEKLFF TGTGCCAGCAGCGCTTCAGGGGTTGCAACTAATGAAAAACTGTTTTTT
. TRBD1 TRBJ2-2 TRBV2 CASSAGQGTSSGELFF TGTGCCAGCAGTGCCGGACAGGGGACATCCTCCGGGGAGCTGTTTTTT
few TRBD1 TRBJ1-5 TRBV9 CASSVADHRDRDRGSNQPQHF TGTGCCAGCAGCGTAGCCGATCACCGGGACAGAGACCGAGGGAGCAATCAGCCCCAGCATTTT
. TRBD1 TRBJ1-2 TRBV5-1 CASNGGDRIYGYTF TGCGCCAGTAATGGGGGGGACAGGATCTATGGCTACACCTTC
. . TRBJ1-4 TRBV7-9 CASSLGAPNEKLFF TGTGCCAGCAGCTTAGGGGCCCCTAATGAAAAACTGTTTTTT
. . TRBJ1-2 TRBV7-9 CASSPVEVPLYGYTF TGTGCCAGCAGCCCGGTAGAGGTCCCCCTTTATGGCTACACCTTC
. . TRBJ2-2 TRBV4-1 CASSQDETVGTGELFF TGCGCCAGCAGCCAAGATGAGACAGTAGGGACCGGGGAGCTGTTTTTT
. . TRBJ2-5 TRBV5-1 CASSLAPGRETQYF TGCGCCAGCAGCTTGGCCCCAGGGCGGGAGACCCAGTACTTC
. . TRBJ2-1 TRBV6-1 CASSEAVYNEQFF TGTGCCAGCAGTGAGGCGGTCTACAATGAGCAGTTCTTC
. . TRBJ2-3 TRBV4-1 CASSQEGKSTDTQYF TGCGCCAGCAGCCAGGAGGGGAAAAGCACAGATACGCAGTATTTT